This T cell receptor beta chain was profiled in a study of blood T cell repertoires in COVID-19. Looking at the study overall: COVID-19 samples collected from the United States, Italy and Spain covered acute and convalescent phases.

The method was immunoSEQ multiplex PCR; TCRdb's version includes in-frame clones alone and lacks a portion of them. Among roughly 250,000 clones listed, approximately 85% were seen once. Germline V gene lookup returns CDR1 SGHTA and CDR2 FQGTGA. With 4 bases clipped from V and 0 bases from J, the junction kept 6 bases outside the gene matches. The CDR3 runs to 15 residues. Across under 25 US areas, participants ranged in age from about 18 to 90 years. Two negative PCRs, clearance, or symptom resolution were required of recovered Cohort 3 donors. The rearrangement links TRBV7-3 to TRBJ2-7, with 7 bases lining up with TRBD2. The sample taken for sequencing was PBMCs or T cells enriched from blood (not recorded which). The TCR comes from a woman in her forties or fifties who had recovered from COVID-19. The CDR3 DNA reads TGTGCCAGCAGCTCGGGGGGAGCGAGCTCCTACGAGCAGTACTTC. This codes for CASSSGGASSYEQYF.